This entry lists 26 T cell receptor beta chains sequenced from one sample in a study of blood T cell repertoires in COVID-19. Libraries were prepared by immunoSEQ multiplex PCR; TCRdb keeps only in-frame clonotypes and omits some of them. The sample has roughly 150,000 clones, more than 75% seen once. Sequenced: peripheral blood. The receptors derive from a man aged 18 to 35 with acute or convalescent COVID-19.

V is TRBV27 and J is TRBJ1-2; no clear D. Germline CDR1 is MNHEY and CDR2 is SMNVEV (reference sequence). This CDR3 has 12 amino acids. Trimming left V 6 bases short and J 3 bases short, with 8 bases between. For the CDR3, the DNA is TGTGCCAGCAGAAGTGGAGACTATGGCTACACCTTC. This encodes CASRSGDYGYTF.

This clone came up once. The chain joins TRBV27 to TRBJ1-5, with TRBD1 matching over 8 bases. The CDR3 sequence is 15 residues long. CDR1 is MNHEY and CDR2 is SMNVEV in the germline V gene (reference sequence). V lost 5 bases and J lost 4; bases outside the gene matches: 7. The CDR3 reads CASSGLGQENQPQHF. CDR3 in DNA: TGTGCCAGCAGTGGGCTGGGACAGGAGAATCAGCCCCAGCATTTT.

V and J are TRBV11-2 and TRBJ2-5; tentatively, D is TRBD1 (6 bases). This CDR3 is 16 amino acids long. Germline-derived CDR1 and CDR2 are SGHAT and FQNNGV. The ends were cut back, 2 bases at V and 7 bases at J, with 20 bases in the middle. CDR3 DNA: TGTGCCAGCAGCTTATCGGCAGGGGCCTCCATGCGGACCCAGTACTTC. Translating gives CASSLSAGASMRTQYF.

This sequence joins TRBV12-2 and TRBJ2-3; TRBD2, the table's D call, lacks a check against the DNA. TRBV12-2 is given as a pseudogene. This CDR3 has 17 amino acids. CDR3 nucleotide sequence: TGTGCAAGTCGCTTTATAAGGACTCACGGCCACACAGATACGCAGTATTTT. It translates to CASRFIRTHGHTDTQYF.

The rearrangement uses TRBV12-3 or TRBV12-4 and TRBJ2-3; D unclear. This CDR3 has 12 residues. Trimming took 3 bases from V and 6 from J, leaving 7 bases between them. Written as DNA, the CDR3 is TGTGCCAGCAGTTTCATCGAGGATACGCAGTATTTT. Residues: CASSFIEDTQYF.

The chain couples TRBV12-3 or TRBV12-4 to TRBJ2-6; D is ambiguous. The CDR3 is 13 amino acids. Trimming removed 7 bases at V and 2 bases at J, with 6 bases between. CDR3 sequence: CASTPTGANVLTF. CDR3 in DNA: TGTGCCAGCACCCCTACTGGGGCCAACGTCCTGACTTTC.

The chain links TRBV29-1 to TRBJ2-7; 8 nucleotides agree with TRBD1. The CDR3 is 12 amino acids. The ends lost 7 bases at V and 6 bases at J; junction bases unmatched: 8. CDR1 and CDR2 from the germline V gene are SQVTM and ANQGSEA. The CDR3 DNA follows: TGCAGCGGGTCGACAGGGGATGGCGAGCAGTACTTC. Translating it yields CSGSTGDGEQYF.

The chain combines TRBV20-1 with TRBJ2-1, with unresolved D. This CDR3 is built from 10 residues. Germline CDR1 is DFQATT and CDR2 is SNEGSKA (reference sequence). V gave up 6 bases and J gave up 3 bases, with 3 bases separating them. The DNA for the CDR3 is TGCAGTGCCCACTACAATGAGCAGTTCTTC. Translation: CSAHYNEQFF.

The chain combines TRBV27 with TRBJ2-7, with 7 positions matching TRBD2. There are 16 residues in the CDR3. Trimming cost V 8 bases and J 3 bases; bases outside gene matches: 16. CDR1 and CDR2 from the germline V gene are MNHEY and SMNVEV (reference sequence). For the CDR3, the DNA is TGTGCCAGCGGACAATTGGGTGGCGGGGGTCACTACGAGCAGTACTTC. It encodes CASGQLGGGGHYEQYF.

The gene calls are TRBV5-5 and TRBJ1-2; 9 positions match TRBD1. Per germline, CDR1 SGHKS and CDR2 YYEKEE (reference sequence). Trimming cost V 3 bases and J 2 bases; bases outside gene matches: 8. The CDR3 sequence is 16 residues long. The CDR3 region is CASSSPFGQGNYGYTF. The CDR3 nucleotides read TGTGCCAGCAGCTCTCCTTTCGGACAGGGGAACTATGGCTACACCTTC.

The chain recombines TRBV27 with TRBJ1-6; TRBD1 agrees at 7 bases. Germline V lookup: CDR1 MNHEY, CDR2 SMNVEV (reference sequence). This CDR3 spans 16 amino acids. With 4 bases clipped from V and 8 bases from J, the junction kept 11 bases outside the gene matches. The CDR3 DNA reads as TGTGCCAGCAGTTCAATGAGACAGGGTCTATATTCACCCCTCCACTTT. It translates to CASSSMRQGLYSPLHF.

The chain uses TRBV27 and TRBJ1-1; D is unresolved. The germline V gene encodes CDR1 MNHEY and CDR2 SMNVEV (reference sequence). The CDR3 covers 13 residues. V dropped 3 bases and J dropped 5 bases, with 10 bases sitting between them. CDR3 in DNA: TGTGCCAGCAGTTTGGGCGCACGGACTGAAGCTTTCTTT. Translating it yields CASSLGARTEAFF.

This chain uses TRBV9 with TRBJ1-2; 7 bases map to TRBD1. V lost 5 bases and J lost 4; bases outside the gene matches: 11. CDR1 and CDR2 from the germline V gene are SGDLS and YYNGEE. The CDR3 contains 15 residues. The CDR3 sequence is CASRGTDTSTYGYTF. The CDR3 DNA reads as TGTGCCAGCAGGGGGACAGATACGTCAACCTATGGCTACACCTTC.

V usage is TRBV10-3 and J usage is TRBJ1-1; D may be TRBD1 (6 bases). The length of the CDR3 is 13 residues. Germline V lookup: CDR1 ENHRY, CDR2 SYGVKD. Deletions cut 7 bases from V and 0 bases from J, with 9 bases between. The CDR3 sequence is CAITRQVNTEAFF. The CDR3 region has the DNA TGTGCCATCACCCGACAGGTGAACACTGAAGCTTTCTTT.

The rearrangement joins TRBV5-4 to TRBJ2-3; TRBD2 matches 10 bases. Germline V gene lookup returns CDR1 SGHNT and CDR2 YYREEE (reference sequence). Trimming removed 0 bases from V and 3 bases from J; junction bases left unmatched: 7. The length of the CDR3 is 17 residues. The CDR3, as DNA: TGTGCCAGCAGCTTGGCTAGCGGGGGTAGGAGTACAGATACGCAGTATTTT. This encodes CASSLASGGRSTDTQYF.

This rearrangement joins TRBV5-1 to TRBJ2-5; a weak D match, TRBD2 (6 bases). The CDR3 length is 14 residues. Trimming stripped 4 bases from V and 1 base from J, with 11 bases between. CDR1 is SGHRS and CDR2 is YFSETQ in the germline V gene. The CDR3 reads CASSPSTSQETQYF. CDR3 nucleotides: TGCGCCAGCAGCCCCTCGACTAGCCAAGAGACCCAGTACTTC.

The genes are TRBV14 and TRBJ2-1; 8 bases fit TRBD1. V was clipped by 1 base and J by 6 bases; unmatched bases: 8. The CDR3 spans 16 residues. The V gene's germline CDR1 is SGHDN and CDR2 FVKESK. In DNA form, the CDR3 reads TGTGCCAGCAGCCAAGTCATGACAGGGGTTGGCAATGAGCAGTTCTTC. This gives the protein CASSQVMTGVGNEQFF.

This sequence joins TRBV30 and TRBJ1-2, with 9 bases identical to TRBD1. Trimming took 3 bases from V and 0 from J; bases not matched to a gene: 5. The CDR3 sequence is 15 residues long. Germline V gene data show CDR1 as GTSNPN and CDR2 as SVGIG (reference sequence). Here the CDR3 DNA reads TGTGCCTGGAGCCCGGGACAGGGCTCTAACTATGGCTACACCTTC. Its protein product is CAWSPGQGSNYGYTF.

The chain links TRBV5-1 to TRBJ2-1, with 9 bases identical to TRBD1. The V and J ends lost 6 bases and 2 bases, in that order; junction bases with no gene match: 6. Germline CDR1 SGHRS, CDR2 YFSETQ. The CDR3 totals 15 residues. CDR3 loop: CASTEQGATYNEQFF. CDR3 nucleotide sequence: TGCGCCAGCACTGAACAGGGGGCCACCTACAATGAGCAGTTCTTC.

This chain joins TRBV19 and TRBJ1-2, with 10 positions matching TRBD1. Germline assignment: CDR1 LNHDA and CDR2 SQIVND (reference sequence). The CDR3 is 14 residues long. V trimming: 5 bases; J trimming: 7 bases; junction bases outside the gene matches: 7. In nucleotides, the CDR3 is TGTGCCAGTAGTCCGACAGGGGGCTCTACTGGCTACACCTTC. Its translation: CASSPTGGSTGYTF. Drawing the rest from reference TRBV19 and TRBJ1-2, the complete variable domain is DGGITQSPKYLFRKEGQNVTLSCEQNLNHDAMYWYRQDPGQGLRLIYYSQIVNDFQKGDIAEGYSVSREKKESFPLTVTSAQKNPTAFYLCASSPTGGSTGYTFGSGTRLTVV.

The chain employs TRBV6-1 and TRBJ2-1; no firm D call. V dropped 2 bases and J dropped 7 bases, with 6 bases sitting between them. The CDR3 contains 12 residues. Germline V gives CDR1 MNHNS, CDR2 SASEGT. This CDR3 is CASSEILNEQFF. The DNA of the CDR3 is TGTGCCAGCAGTGAAATTTTAAATGAGCAGTTCTTC.

CDR3 DNA: TGTGCCAGTAGTAGACAGGGATCCGATTCACCCCTCCACTTT. Translation gives CASSRQGSDSPLHF. This chain links TRBV19 with TRBJ1-6, with 7 bases matching TRBD1. V gave up 4 bases and J gave up 8 bases; unmatched junction bases: 5. The CDR3 is 14 residues long. Germline CDR1 LNHDA, CDR2 SQIVND (reference sequence).

The V gene is TRBV19, the J gene TRBJ1-1; 10 bases align to TRBD1. Germline assignment: CDR1 LNHDA and CDR2 SQIVND (reference sequence). The trim removed 4 bases at V and 7 bases at J, leaving 3 bases unmatched. This CDR3 is 13 amino acids long. CDR3 loop: CASSRDRGLEAFF. The CDR3 nucleotides are TGTGCCAGTAGTAGGGACAGGGGTCTTGAAGCTTTCTTT.

This chain connects TRBV5-1 to TRBJ2-1, with TRBD2 identical over 12 bases. The CDR3 contains 17 residues. Germline CDR1 SGHRS, CDR2 YFSETQ. V lost 1 base, J lost 0 bases, and 2 bases stayed unmatched. CDR3 bases: TGCGCCAGCAGCTTGCTGACTAGCGGGAGCTCCTACAATGAGCAGTTCTTC. This sequence encodes CASSLLTSGSSYNEQFF.

The CDR3 sequence is CASSYSTGNYGYTF. In DNA, the CDR3 is TGTGCCAGCAGTTACTCCACGGGTAACTATGGCTACACCTTC. The J gene is TRBJ1-2, the V gene TRBV6-5; no firm D call. Trimming stripped 0 bases from V and 1 base from J, with 6 bases between. CDR1 and CDR2 from the germline V gene are MNHEY and SVGAGI. The CDR3 covers 14 residues.

The chain is built from TRBV5-4 and TRBJ1-4, with TRBD1 matching 8 bases. This CDR3 has 14 amino acids. CDR1 SGHNT and CDR2 YYREEE come from the germline V gene (reference sequence). V lost 0 bases and J lost 8; bases outside the gene matches: 3. The CDR3: CASSLEQGGEKLFF. CDR3 nucleotides: TGTGCCAGCAGCTTGGAACAGGGGGGCGAAAAACTGTTTTTT.